The table lists the clone carrying this TCR beta chain with many counts. The data belong to a study of T-cell reconstitution after alpha-beta-depleted transplantation in children. This sample's TCRbeta library carried unique molecular identifier barcodes. Each CDR3 protein is one row after TCRdb ran MiXCR on the PCR reads. In the table there are 240,000 or so distinct CDR3 sequences, 12% of which are singletons. Trimming cost V 5 bases and J 5 bases, with 16 bases left between them. Germline assignment: CDR1 SGHTA and CDR2 FQGNSA. CDR3 length: 15 residues. This sequence joins TRBV7-2 and TRBJ1-5, with a possible D match to TRBD1 (6 bases). The sequenced sample was PBMCs from the stem cell graft donor, obtained from the stem cell graft. The TCR was taken from a human donor who donated a stem cell graft to a child with acute lymphoblastic leukemia. CDR3 amino acids: CASSPQWAGDQPQHF. CDR3 in DNA: TGTGCCAGCAGCCCCCAATGGGCAGGGGATCAGCCCCAGCATTTT.